Included here is one TCR beta chain sequence, with context. The antigen is not known. The data derive from a study of T cells in pancreatic ductal adenocarcinoma. Selected pancreatic ductal adenocarcinoma patients had undergone surgery without neoadjuvant therapy. This table comes from immunoSEQ multiplex PCR, and its TCRdb copy is limited to in-frame clones, with some not included. The sample has some 10,000 clones, 85% to 90% seen once. Findings and caveats of the study: Results skew toward the minority of patients with early-stage disease. No significant tumor-blood clonality difference; means were about 0.1 and 0.065.

The V gene's germline CDR1 is MDHEN and CDR2 SYDVKM. The CDR3 covers 14 residues. Trimming removed 6 bases from V and 1 base from J, with 9 bases in between. V usage is TRBV28 and J usage is TRBJ2-2; D is uncertain. This clonotype originated in a human donor with pancreatic ductal adenocarcinoma. Sequenced: PBMCs. CDR3 sequence reads: CASRRGLNTGELFF. CDR3 nucleotides: TGTGCCAGCAGGCGAGGCCTGAACACCGGGGAGCTGTTTTTT.